Listed here are 18 T cell receptor beta chains from one sample, sequenced in a study of blood T cell repertoires in COVID-19. Assay: immunoSEQ multiplex PCR; the TCRdb copy retains only in-frame clones and omits some. The repertoire includes 150,000 to 200,000 clones, about nine tenths of them detected once, and approximately 0.8% sits in the top ten. Specimen: PBMCs or T cells enriched from blood (not recorded which). Receptors originate from a woman younger than 30 who had recovered from COVID-19.

The chain employs TRBV11-2 and TRBJ2-7; no clear D gene. The CDR3 consists of 15 residues. Trimming stripped 6 bases from V and 1 base from J, with 16 bases between. Looked up from germline, CDR1 is SGHAT and CDR2 is FQNNGV. The CDR3 bases are TGTGCCAGCAGTCTCTTGCCGACATGGTCCTACGAGCAGTACTTC. It is translated as CASSLLPTWSYEQYF.

The chain uses TRBV3-1 (or the pseudogene TRBV3-2) and TRBJ1-2; TRBD1 is a possible D gene (6 bases). Germline V gene lookup returns CDR1 LGHDT and CDR2 YNNKEL (reference sequence). This CDR3 has 13 amino acids. The ends were cut back, 6 bases at V and 8 bases at J, with 16 bases in the middle. The CDR3 DNA reads TGTGCCAGCAGTCTGCGGACAGAATACGGCTACACCTTC. As protein: CASSLRTEYGYTF.

V usage is TRBV10-2 and J usage is TRBJ2-7, with D perhaps matching TRBD1 (6 bases). CDR1 and CDR2 from the germline V gene are WSHSY and SAAADI. This CDR3 has 14 residues. Trimming stripped 5 bases from V and 1 base from J, with 12 bases between. CDR3 DNA: TGCGCCAGCAGTCAACACAGGGAATCCTACGAGCAGTACTTC. Amino acids: CASSQHRESYEQYF.

This clone has only a few counts. The chain couples TRBV7-2 to TRBJ2-1, with TRBD2 matching over 7 bases. The CDR3 has 15 residues. V lost 2 bases, J lost 5 bases, and 6 bases stayed unmatched. Germline CDR1 and CDR2: SGHTA and FQGNSA. In nucleotides, the CDR3 is TGTGCCAGCAGCTTATCGTCTAGCGGTCACAATGAGCAGTTCTTC. It yields the protein CASSLSSSGHNEQFF.

The chain employs TRBV13 and TRBJ1-1; 7 bases agree with TRBD1. Germline CDR1 is PRHDT and CDR2 is FYEKMQ (reference sequence). The CDR3 runs 15 residues. The V gene end was trimmed by 5 bases and the J gene end by 3 bases; junction bases not matched to a gene: 9. The CDR3 region is CASSHRTGWDTEAFF. CDR3 in DNA: TGTGCCAGCAGCCATCGGACAGGATGGGACACTGAAGCTTTCTTT.

This clone was seen a single time. The J gene is TRBJ2-2, the V gene TRBV9; possible D gene TRBD2, 6 bases. V dropped 0 bases and J dropped 2 bases, with 8 bases sitting between them. The CDR3 length is 15 residues. Germline lookup yields CDR1 SGDLS and CDR2 YYNGEE. For the CDR3, the DNA is TGTGCCAGCAGCGTAGGAGCGGGTAACACCGGGGAGCTGTTTTTT. This codes for CASSVGAGNTGELFF.

The rearrangement links TRBV27 to TRBJ2-7; 9 bases are shared with TRBD2. V lost 3 bases and J lost 4; bases outside the gene matches: 4. CDR1 is MNHEY, CDR2 SMNVEV, per germline (reference sequence). CDR3 length: 14 residues. This CDR3 is CASSLSGRYYEQYF. CDR3 sequence (DNA): TGTGCCAGCAGTTTGAGCGGGAGGTATTACGAGCAGTACTTC.

This clone occurred a few times. This chain links TRBV6-2 or TRBV6-3 with TRBJ2-5; D not resolved. CDR1 and CDR2 (germline): MNHEY, SVGEGT. The CDR3 length is 14 residues. V lost 2 bases to trimming and J lost 0 bases, with 7 bases between them. CDR3 in DNA: TGTGCCAGCAGTTACAGCCTCGACCAAGAGACCCAGTACTTC. This codes for CASSYSLDQETQYF.

V is TRBV6-1 and J is TRBJ2-3; 8 positions match TRBD1. This CDR3 comprises 18 residues. Germline V gene data show CDR1 as MNHNS and CDR2 as SASEGT. With V trimmed by 1 base and J by 4 bases, 13 bases remained unmatched. CDR3 coding DNA: TGTGCCAGCAGTGAAGTTCCGGCAGGGGGCTTCTATGCAGATACGCAGTATTTT. Protein product: CASSEVPAGGFYADTQYF.

The chain has TRBV5-1 and TRBJ1-1; D remains unclear. The CDR3 has 14 residues. Germline CDR1 is SGHRS and CDR2 is YFSETQ. With 0 bases removed from V and 8 bases from J, the gap between germline ends came to 14 bases. DNA for the CDR3: TGCGCCAGCAGCTTGGGCCATACAAGTCCCGAAGCTTTCTTT. Protein: CASSLGHTSPEAFF.

The chain carries TRBV5-5 and TRBJ1-4; 7 bases map to TRBD1. V was pared by 4 bases and J by 7 bases, with 7 bases of the junction left unmatched. The CDR3 is 14 amino acids. Per the germline V gene, CDR1 is SGHKS and CDR2 is YYEKEE (reference sequence). The CDR3 DNA is TGTGCCAGCAGCCCCCAACAGGGGCGTGAAAAACTGTTTTTT. Amino acids: CASSPQQGREKLFF.

The V call is TRBV3-1 (or the pseudogene TRBV3-2), the J call TRBJ1-4, with TRBD1 identical over 7 bases. The germline CDR1 and CDR2 sequences are LGHDT and YNNKEL (reference sequence). The CDR3 extends over 14 amino acids. J lost 5 bases, V lost 3 bases, and 3 bases had no gene match. CDR3: CASSQRQGNEKLFF. CDR3 coding DNA: TGTGCCAGCAGCCAGCGACAGGGAAATGAAAAACTGTTTTTT.

This chain joins TRBV9 and TRBJ2-1, with 10 nucleotides matching TRBD2. V was clipped by 3 bases and J by 9 bases; unmatched bases: 9. Germline V gene sequence: CDR1 SGDLS, CDR2 YYNGEE. CDR3 length equals 15 residues. The CDR3 nucleotides are TGTGCCAGCAGCGCCGAACTAGCGGGATTGGGTGAGCAGTTCTTC. It specifies CASSAELAGLGEQFF.

With regard to this clone: The junction departs from germline at one end; a sequencing error may be responsible. The V and J genes are TRBV15 and TRBJ1-5; TRBD1 matches 7 bases. The CDR3 is made up of 10 amino acids. Germline CDR1 and CDR2: LNHNV and YYDKDF (reference sequence). The CDR3 spells CATSGRQGNF. DNA for the CDR3: TGTGCCACCAGCGGTCGACAGGGAAATTTT.

The chain joins TRBV4-2 to TRBJ2-1; maybe TRBD1 (6 bases). V was cut by 1 base and J by 4 bases, with 14 bases left in between. CDR1 is LGHNA and CDR2 is YNFKEQ in the germline V gene. This CDR3 region has 16 residues. CDR3 sequence: CASSQALGGTYNEQFF. CDR3 coding DNA: TGTGCCAGCAGCCAAGCATTAGGGGGAACATACAATGAGCAGTTCTTC.

The chain joins TRBV18 to TRBJ2-1; D is uncertain. V gave up 3 bases and J gave up 6 bases, with 15 bases separating them. Per the germline V gene, CDR1 is KGHSH and CDR2 is LQKENI. This CDR3 spans 15 amino acids. CDR3 in DNA: TGTGCCAGCTCACCCGGCCGGCGGTTGGGCAATGAGCAGTTCTTC. Its protein is CASSPGRRLGNEQFF.

This chain connects TRBV4-1 to TRBJ1-2, with TRBD1 identical over 7 bases. This CDR3 comprises 15 residues. V gave up 0 bases and J gave up 8 bases; unmatched junction bases: 9. The germline gives CDR1 MGHRA, CDR2 YSYEKL. The CDR3 DNA follows: TGCGCCAGCAGCCAAGAAGTTCCAAGGGGGCACGGCTACACCTTC. Its translation: CASSQEVPRGHGYTF.

The table lists this clone with a count of one. The genes are TRBV1 and TRBJ1-3; the table's D gene call, TRBD1, was not cross checked with the DNA. TRBV1 is reported as a pseudogene. The CDR3 is made up of 21 amino acids. CDR3 sequence: CTSSQYGWDRAESGSGNTIYF. The CDR3, as DNA: TGCACCAGCAGCCAGTATGGTTGGGACAGGGCGGAATCGGGCTCTGGAAACACCATATATTTT.